This T cell receptor (beta chain) was identified in a study of glioma-infiltrating T cells. General study points: CDR3 overlap between tissue and blood was very small. Gliomas, especially low-grade, showed above-expected tissue-blood divergence; non-neoplastic patients showed below.

Looked up from germline, CDR1 is SEHNR and CDR2 is FQNEAQ (reference sequence). V lost 5 bases and J lost 7, with 12 bases in between. This CDR3 has 13 residues. Using RNA template, CDR3s of TCR alpha and beta were amplified with iRepertoire arm-PCR. TCRdb re-called the multiplex PCR reads with MiXCR, one entry per CDR3 protein. The table lists 150,000 or so distinct CDR3 sequences, about 39% of them singletons, with 15% to 25% in the top ten. Only a few counts were recorded for this clonotype. Antigen unknown. The rearrangement links TRBV7-9 to TRBJ2-1; D remains ambiguous. This sequence was found in a human donor with low-grade glioma or glioblastoma, undergoing nonglioma brain surgery, or in good health (not recorded which). The sample taken for sequencing was glioma tissue, nonneoplastic brain tissue, or PBMCs (not recorded which). CDR3 DNA sequence: TGTGCCAGCAGCCACCCGAGGTCAAATGAGCAGTTCTTC. Amino acid sequence: CASSHPRSNEQFF.